What follows is one T cell receptor beta chain and its context. The antigen is undetermined. Germline V gene sequence: CDR1 MNHNS, CDR2 SASEGT. This CDR3 region has 14 residues. V shed 7 bases and J shed 0 bases, with 12 bases lying between them. The sample is drawn from a study of siplizumab effects on memory and regulatory T cells. Study results and limitations: The naive T cell population seemed more diverse than memory cells and seemed a major contributor to the alloresponse. Confirmation was lacking for the suppressive function of proliferating Tregs derived from siplizumab cultures. Reactions containing siplizumab showed mappable alloreactive CD4+ clones averaging approximately 66% Treg-derived, versus roughly 25% in controls.

The assay looked at about 100,000 TCR templates in each sample. Sequencing used immunoSEQ multiplex PCR; TCRdb keeps in-frame clones, though not all of them. The sample records about 26,000 clones, about 79% being singletons. Material for sequencing was memory CD4+ T cells sorted from blood. The sequence was obtained from a human donor in good health. V is TRBV6-1 and J is TRBJ2-5, with D possibly being TRBD2 (5 bases). In DNA form, the CDR3 reads TGTGCCAGCAACCCCGGGGTTAACCAAGAGACCCAGTACTTC. Protein sequence: CASNPGVNQETQYF.